This TCR beta chain is from a study of blood T cells in healthy people across ages. Trimming removed 2 bases at V and 0 bases at J, with 9 bases between. The CDR3 spans 14 residues. Germline V gives CDR1 DFQATT, CDR2 SNEGSKA (reference sequence). In the case of this clonotype: The antigen is undetermined.

Study-wide results and limits: Strong correlation existed between TCR beta diversity and naive T cell percentage. Unsorted PBMCs blocked a conclusive comparison of naive and antigen-experienced cells.

The second PCR ran about 7 to 12 cycles with a sample-barcoded 5' primer and J-beta primers. The template-switch adaptor was a 5' adaptor with 12 random nucleotides. It tagged each cDNA molecule. All samples gave at least 3 million CDR3-containing paired-end reads. A single record per CDR3 protein comes from TCRdb applying MiXCR to the 5' RACE reads. The profile covers over 1,300,000 distinct CDR3 sequences, with approximately 59% appearing a single time and over 6.5% taken by the ten largest. The V gene is TRBV20-1, the J gene TRBJ2-3; no clear D gene. The sample comprised blood. The receptor comes from a man younger than 35 in good health. The CDR3 coding sequence is TGCAGTGCTAGAAGGGAACCTAGCACAGATACGCAGTATTTT. It encodes CSARREPSTDTQYF.